This T cell receptor (beta chain) is from a study of T-cell reconstitution after alpha-beta-depleted transplantation in children. General study points: When one year had passed after transplant, most T-cell counts and diversity came from newly produced T cells. Several hundred graft clones that had expanded were reportedly the source of alpha-beta T cells about two months after transplant.

Losses at the gene ends were 4 bases for V and 1 base for J; bases not matched to a gene: 7. The CDR3 is 16 amino acids. Germline V gene data show CDR1 as SGHDT and CDR2 as YYEEEE. Comments on this clonotype: Its antigen is not known.

Preparation of the TCRbeta library was carried out with unique molecular identifiers. TCRdb redid the calling of the PCR reads with MiXCR, one entry per CDR3 protein. The table includes 700,000 to 950,000 distinct CDR3 sequences, roughly 15% detected once. The starting material was PBMCs, mostly from graft donor cells, obtained 360 days after TCRalphabeta/CD19-depleted stem cell transplant. This chain connects TRBV5-6 to TRBJ2-3; 9 bases map to TRBD2. The source of this sequence is a male patient younger than 18 who had a stem cell transplant for acute lymphoblastic leukemia, so the T cells may come from the graft donor. The CDR3 is CASSIGLASRTDTQYF. The CDR3 bases are TGTGCCAGCAGCATAGGACTAGCGAGTCGCACAGATACGCAGTATTTT.